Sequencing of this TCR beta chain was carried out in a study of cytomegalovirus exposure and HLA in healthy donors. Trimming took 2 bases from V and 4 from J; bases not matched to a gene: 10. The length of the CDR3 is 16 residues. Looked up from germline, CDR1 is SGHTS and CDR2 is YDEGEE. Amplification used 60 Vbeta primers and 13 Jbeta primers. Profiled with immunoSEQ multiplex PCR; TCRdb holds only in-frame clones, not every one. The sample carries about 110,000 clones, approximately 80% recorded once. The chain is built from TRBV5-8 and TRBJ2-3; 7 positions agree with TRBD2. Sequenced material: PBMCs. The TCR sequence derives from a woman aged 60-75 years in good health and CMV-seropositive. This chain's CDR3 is CASSLRLTSFPDTQYF. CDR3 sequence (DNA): TGTGCCAGCAGCTTACGACTGACTAGCTTTCCAGATACGCAGTATTTT.